The clone carrying this T cell receptor (beta chain) is a singleton in its sample. Germline CDR1 reads MNHEY; CDR2 reads SVGEGT. V lost 2 bases and J lost 2, with 10 bases in between. This CDR3 contains 14 residues. The data are from a study of blood T cell repertoires in COVID-19. Study details: Italy, Spain and the United States were the sources of the convalescent and acute COVID-19 samples. T cells, B-cell-depleted T cells, or PBMCs provided the cDNA or gDNA that served as material.

How the authors handled the data: Reference gene primer amplification gave nucleated cell count estimates. Profiled with immunoSEQ multiplex PCR; TCRdb holds only in-frame clones, not every one. The DNA was the basis for D and trimming; V, J and clone size are from that table. The data hold fewer than 250,000 clones, with 85% observed a single time. The chain is built from TRBV6-2 or TRBV6-3 and TRBJ2-7; a possible D gene is TRBD2 (5 bases). The clonotype comes from a woman in her fifties or sixties with active or convalescent COVID-19. Sequences were obtained from peripheral blood. The CDR3 sequence is CASSYDLEAYEQYV. In DNA, the CDR3 is TGTGCCAGCAGTTACGATTTGGAGGCCTACGAGCAGTACGTC.